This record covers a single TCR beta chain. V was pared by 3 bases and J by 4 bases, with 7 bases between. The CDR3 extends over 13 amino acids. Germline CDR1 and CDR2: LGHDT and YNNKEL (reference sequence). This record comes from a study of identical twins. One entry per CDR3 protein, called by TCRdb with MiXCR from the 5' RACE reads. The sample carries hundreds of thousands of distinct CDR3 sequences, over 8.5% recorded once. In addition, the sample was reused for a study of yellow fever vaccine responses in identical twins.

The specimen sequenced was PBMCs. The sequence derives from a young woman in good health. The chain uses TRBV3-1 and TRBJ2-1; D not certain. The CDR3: CASSHWDYNEQFF. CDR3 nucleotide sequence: TGTGCCAGCAGCCATTGGGATTACAATGAGCAGTTCTTC.